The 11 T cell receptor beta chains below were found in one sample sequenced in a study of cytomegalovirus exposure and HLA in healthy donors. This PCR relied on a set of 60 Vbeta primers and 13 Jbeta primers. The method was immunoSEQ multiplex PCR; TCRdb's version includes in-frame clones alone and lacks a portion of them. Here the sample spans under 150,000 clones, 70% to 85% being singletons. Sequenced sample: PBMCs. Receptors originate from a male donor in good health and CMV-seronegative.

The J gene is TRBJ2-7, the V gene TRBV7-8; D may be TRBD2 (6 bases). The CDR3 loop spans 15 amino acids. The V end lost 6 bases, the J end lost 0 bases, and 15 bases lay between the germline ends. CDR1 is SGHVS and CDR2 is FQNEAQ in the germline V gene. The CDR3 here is CASRRSGGSSYEQYF. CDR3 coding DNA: TGTGCCAGCAGACGTAGCGGTGGAAGCTCCTACGAGCAGTACTTC.

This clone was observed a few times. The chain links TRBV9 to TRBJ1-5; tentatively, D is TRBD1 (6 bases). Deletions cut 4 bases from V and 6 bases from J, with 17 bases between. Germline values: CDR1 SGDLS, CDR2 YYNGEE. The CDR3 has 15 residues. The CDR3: CASSSWARGAQPQHF. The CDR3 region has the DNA TGTGCCAGCAGCTCCTGGGCTCGGGGGGCTCAGCCCCAGCATTTT. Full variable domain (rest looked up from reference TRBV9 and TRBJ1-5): DSGVTQTPKHLITATGQRVTLRCSPRSGDLSVYWYQQSLDQGLQFLIQYYNGEERAKGNILERFSAQQFPDLHSELNLSSLELGDSALYFCASSSWARGAQPQHFGDGTRLSIL.

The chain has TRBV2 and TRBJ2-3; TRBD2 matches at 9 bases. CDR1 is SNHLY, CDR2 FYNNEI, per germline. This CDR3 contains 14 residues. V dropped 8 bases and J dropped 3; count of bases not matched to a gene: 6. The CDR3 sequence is CASLAGPTTDTQYF. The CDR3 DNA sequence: TGTGCCAGCCTAGCGGGACCAACTACAGATACGCAGTATTTT.

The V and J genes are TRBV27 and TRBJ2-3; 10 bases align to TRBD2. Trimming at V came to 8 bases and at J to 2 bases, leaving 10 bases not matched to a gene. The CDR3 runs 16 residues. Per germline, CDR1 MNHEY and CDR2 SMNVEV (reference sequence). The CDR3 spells CASGSSGSLNTDTQYF. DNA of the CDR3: TGTGCCAGCGGATCTAGCGGGAGTCTAAACACAGATACGCAGTATTTT.

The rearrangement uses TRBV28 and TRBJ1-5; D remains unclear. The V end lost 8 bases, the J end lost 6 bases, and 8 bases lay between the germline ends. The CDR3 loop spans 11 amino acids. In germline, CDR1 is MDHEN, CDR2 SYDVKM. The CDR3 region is CASRGLQPQHF. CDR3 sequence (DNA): TGTGCCAGCCGTGGACTTCAGCCCCAGCATTTT.

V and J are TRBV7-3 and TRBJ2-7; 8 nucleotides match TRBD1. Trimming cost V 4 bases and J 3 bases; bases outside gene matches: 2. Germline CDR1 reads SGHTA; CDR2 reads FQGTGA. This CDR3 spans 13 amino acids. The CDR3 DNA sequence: TGTGCCAGCAGCTCCGACAGGGGCTACGAGCAGTACTTC. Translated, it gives CASSSDRGYEQYF.

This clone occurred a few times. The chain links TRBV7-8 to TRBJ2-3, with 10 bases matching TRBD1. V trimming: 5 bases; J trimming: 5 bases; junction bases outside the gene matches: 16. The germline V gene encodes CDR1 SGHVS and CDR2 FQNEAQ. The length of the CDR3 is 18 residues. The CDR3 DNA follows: TGTGCCAGCAGCACGCGACAGGGGGCGATTCCGACTTTAGATACGCAGTATTTT. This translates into CASSTRQGAIPTLDTQYF.

CDR3 in amino acids: CASSQGANSNQPQHF. The CDR3 DNA is TGTGCCAGCAGCCAGGGGGCGAATAGCAATCAGCCCCAGCATTTT. The chain joins TRBV7-2 to TRBJ1-5; TRBD1 matches at 8 bases. The CDR3 spans 15 residues. Germline CDR1 SGHTA, CDR2 FQGNSA. V lost 5 bases, J lost 0 bases, and 3 bases stayed unmatched.

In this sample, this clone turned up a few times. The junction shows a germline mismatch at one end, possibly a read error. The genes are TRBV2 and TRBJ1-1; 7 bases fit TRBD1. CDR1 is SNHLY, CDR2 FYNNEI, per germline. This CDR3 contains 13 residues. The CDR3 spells CASCDRENTEAFF. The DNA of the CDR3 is TGTGCCAGCTGTGACAGGGAGAACACTGAAGCTTTCTTT.

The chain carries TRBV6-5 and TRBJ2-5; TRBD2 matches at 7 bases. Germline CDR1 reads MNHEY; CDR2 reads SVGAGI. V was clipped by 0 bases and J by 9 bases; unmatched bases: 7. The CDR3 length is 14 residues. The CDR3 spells CASSYSEGLAAQYF. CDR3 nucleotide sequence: TGTGCCAGCAGTTACTCGGAGGGGCTAGCGGCCCAGTACTTC.

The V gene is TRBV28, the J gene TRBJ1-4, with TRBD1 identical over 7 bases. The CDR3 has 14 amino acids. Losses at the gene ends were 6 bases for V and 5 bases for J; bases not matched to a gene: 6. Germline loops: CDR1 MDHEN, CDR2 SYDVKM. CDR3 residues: CASRLGGQNEKLFF. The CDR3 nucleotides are TGTGCCAGCAGGCTCGGGGGACAGAATGAAAAACTGTTTTTT.